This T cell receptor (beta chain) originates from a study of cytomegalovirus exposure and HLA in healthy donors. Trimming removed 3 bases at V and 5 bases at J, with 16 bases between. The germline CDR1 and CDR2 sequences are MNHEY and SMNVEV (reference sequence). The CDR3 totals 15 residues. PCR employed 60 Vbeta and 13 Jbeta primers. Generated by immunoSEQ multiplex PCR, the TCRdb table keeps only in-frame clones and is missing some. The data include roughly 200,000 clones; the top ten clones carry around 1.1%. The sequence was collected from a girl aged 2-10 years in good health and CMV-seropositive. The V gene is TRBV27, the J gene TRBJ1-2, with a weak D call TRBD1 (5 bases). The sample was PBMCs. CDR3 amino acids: CASSFGGTAEYGYTF. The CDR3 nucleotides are TGTGCCAGCAGTTTTGGGGGGACCGCTGAATATGGCTACACCTTC.